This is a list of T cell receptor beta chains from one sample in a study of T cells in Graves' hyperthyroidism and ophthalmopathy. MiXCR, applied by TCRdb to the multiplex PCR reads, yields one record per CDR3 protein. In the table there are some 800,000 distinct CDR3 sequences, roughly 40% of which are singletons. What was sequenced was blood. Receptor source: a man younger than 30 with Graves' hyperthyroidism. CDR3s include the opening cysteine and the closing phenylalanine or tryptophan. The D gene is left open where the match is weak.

CDR3 protein: CASSYSRGGELFF
D gene: NA
J gene: TRBJ2-2
V gene: TRBV12-3/TRBV12-4

CDR3 protein: CASGLGGRYEQYF
D gene: NA
J gene: TRBJ2-7
V gene: TRBV19

CDR3 protein: CASSIDRGRPYEQYF
D gene: TRBD1
J gene: TRBJ2-7
V gene: TRBV5-1

CDR3 protein: CASSQVWDTSNYGYTF
D gene: NA
J gene: TRBJ1-2
V gene: TRBV4-1

CDR3 protein: CSARETTSGGLETQYF
D gene: TRBD2
J gene: TRBJ2-5
V gene: TRBV20-1

CDR3 protein: CASSDGYENTEAFF
D gene: NA
J gene: TRBJ1-1
V gene: TRBV25-1

CDR3 protein: CASSLRGAVTGELFF
D gene: NA
J gene: TRBJ2-2
V gene: TRBV7-2

CDR3 protein: CASSVNQETQYF
D gene: NA
J gene: TRBJ2-5
V gene: TRBV25-1

CDR3 protein: CASSRTVQETQHF
D gene: NA
J gene: TRBJ1-5
V gene: TRBV14

CDR3 protein: CASSIRAGGANVLTF
D gene: NA
J gene: TRBJ2-6
V gene: TRBV6-2/TRBV6-3

CDR3 protein: CSAKSPDRGYSPLHF
D gene: NA
J gene: TRBJ1-6
V gene: TRBV20-1

CDR3 protein: CASSTPRANTEAFF
D gene: NA
J gene: TRBJ1-1
V gene: TRBV19

CDR3 protein: CASSLWQSRNQPQHF
D gene: NA
J gene: TRBJ1-5
V gene: TRBV5-5

CDR3 protein: CASSEPLTKEKLFF
D gene: NA
J gene: TRBJ1-4
V gene: TRBV4-1

CDR3 protein: CASSSPSGLAGAPYEQYF
D gene: TRBD2
J gene: TRBJ2-7
V gene: TRBV9

CDR3 protein: CSGYLRGTGELFF
D gene: NA
J gene: TRBJ2-2
V gene: TRBV29-1

CDR3 protein: CASSFRGYEQYF
D gene: NA
J gene: TRBJ2-7
V gene: TRBV7-9

CDR3 protein: CASSRVGADGYTF
D gene: NA
J gene: TRBJ1-2
V gene: TRBV4-1

CDR3 protein: CSVKYRPGNTIYF
D gene: NA
J gene: TRBJ1-3
V gene: TRBV29-1

CDR3 protein: CASSLASGIGGYTF
D gene: NA
J gene: TRBJ1-2
V gene: TRBV2

CDR3 protein: CASSGTGLAGGRTGELFF
D gene: TRBD2
J gene: TRBJ2-2
V gene: TRBV7-8

CDR3 protein: CASSRASTGELFF
D gene: NA
J gene: TRBJ2-2
V gene: TRBV7-9

CDR3 protein: CSARAQGAGETQYF
D gene: TRBD1
J gene: TRBJ2-5
V gene: TRBV20-1

CDR3 protein: CASSPQGSGYTF
D gene: NA
J gene: TRBJ1-2
V gene: TRBV19

CDR3 protein: CASSDVERDEAFF
D gene: NA
J gene: TRBJ1-1
V gene: TRBV5-1

CDR3 protein: CASSLDELQGIEYF
D gene: NA
J gene: TRBJ2-7
V gene: TRBV5-1

CDR3 protein: CASSLGQGATNEKLFF
D gene: NA
J gene: TRBJ1-4
V gene: TRBV5-1

CDR3 protein: CAISSEVGTEAFF
D gene: NA
J gene: TRBJ1-1
V gene: TRBV10-3